These T cell receptor beta chains were read from a single sample in a study of T cells generated in artificial thymic organoids. Which antigens these TCRs recognize remains unknown. TCRdb ran MiXCR on the 5' RACE reads and lists one entry per CDR3 protein. The sample holds about 5,400 distinct CDR3 sequences; less than 30% are singletons and the top ten take around 3.2%. The sample comprised naive CD8+ T cells grown in artificial thymic organoids from cord blood stem and progenitor cells. The receptors stem from a human donor who gave cord blood stem cells for thymic organoid culture, a cardiac surgery patient who gave postnatal thymus, or a blood donor (not recorded which). Each CDR3 is given with its conserved first and last residue. Fields, in order: V gene, clone size, D gene, J gene, CDR3 DNA, CDR3 protein. A D gene is named only where the DNA matches it firmly. Some rows have no size entry. The others give once, few or many, or a class for an expanded clone.

>TRBV5-5|NA|NA|TRBJ2-3
TGTGCCAGCAGCTCGACTAGGTGTGGGGGTGGCACAGATACGCAGTATTTT
CASSSTRCGGGTDTQYF
>TRBV5-4|once|TRBD2|TRBJ2-1
TGTGCCAGCAGCCGAGGGACTAGCGGGGTAAATGAGCAGTTCTTC
CASSRGTSGVNEQFF
>TRBV5-4|NA|NA|TRBJ2-1
TGTGCCAGCAGTGGTATCAACGCAGAGTACATGGGACTGTGCTCCTACAATGAGCAGTTCTTC
CASSGINAEYMGLCSYNEQFF
>TRBV7-2|medium-sized|TRBD1|TRBJ2-3
TGTGCCAGCAGCCCCTCGGGACAGGGGGCGAGAGATACGCAGTATTTT
CASSPSGQGARDTQYF
>TRBV18|medium-sized|NA|TRBJ1-3
TGTGCCAGCTCACCGCACAGCCTCTCTGGAAACACCATATATTTT
CASSPHSLSGNTIYF
>TRBV7-9|few|NA|TRBJ2-7
TGTGCCAGCAGCTTATCCATTGACAGCTACGAGCAGTACTTC
CASSLSIDSYEQYF
>TRBV6-5|medium-sized|NA|TRBJ1-4
TGTGCCAGCAGTTGGGGGCCCTCCACGGAACTGTTTTTT
CASSWGPSTELFF
>TRBV10-2|medium-sized|NA|TRBJ1-2
TGCGCCAGCAGCGCCACCGCGAACTATGGCTACACCTTC
CASSATANYGYTF
>TRBV2|NA|TRBD1|TRBJ1-5
TGTGCCAGCAGCCGGACAGGGAACCCCAATCAGCCCCAGCATTTT
CASSRTGNPNQPQHF
>TRBV4-3|medium-sized|NA|TRBJ2-3
TGCGCCAGCAGCCAAGCTGATGGGGGATGGACCACAGATACGCAGTATTTT
CASSQADGGWTTDTQYF
>TRBV7-8|NA|TRBD2|TRBJ2-7
TGTGCCAGCAGCGTCTCCAAGGGGAGGGAAGTCTACGAGCAGTGCTTC
CASSVSKGREVYEQCF
>TRBV5-1|medium-sized|TRBD1|TRBJ2-7
TGCGCCAGCAGCCCTTCGACAGGGTATACCTACGAGCAGTACTTC
CASSPSTGYTYEQYF
>TRBV3-1|NA|NA|TRBJ1-4
TGTGCCAGCAGCCAAGGGCAGGCCGAAAAACTGTTTTTT
CASSQGQAEKLFF
>TRBV3-1|medium-sized|NA|TRBJ2-7
TGTGCCAGCAGCCCCTGCCACCCCTACGAGCAGTACTTC
CASSPCHPYEQYF
>TRBV10-3|medium-sized|TRBD1|TRBJ1-3
TGTGCCATCAGGGGACAGGGGAGAAACACCATATATTTT
CAIRGQGRNTIYF
>TRBV20-1|many|NA|TRBJ2-3
TGCAGAGCGCACAGGGAGTGCACAGATACGCAGTATTTT
CRAHRECTDTQYF
>TRBV4-1|NA|NA|TRBJ1-2
TGCGCCAGCAGCCAAGACCTCTATGGCTACACCTTC
CASSQDLYGYTF
>TRBV13|NA|NA|TRBJ1-3
TGTGCCAGCAGCTATTGGTCTCGCTCTGGAAACACCATATATTTT
CASSYWSRSGNTIYF
>TRBV12-3/TRBV12-4|medium-sized|NA|TRBJ1-2
TGTGCCAGCAGCTTAGGGGTTTTCTATGGCTACACCTTC
CASSLGVFYGYTF
>TRBV6-2/TRBV6-3|medium-sized|NA|TRBJ2-7
TGTGCCAGCAGTGGACCGGGACGGCCTTACGAGCAGTACTTC
CASSGPGRPYEQYF
>TRBV9|NA|TRBD2|TRBJ2-1
TGTGCCAGCAGCGGCTATTTGGGACTAGCGGGGGCCCCTAGCTCCTACAATGAGCAGTTCTTC
CASSGYLGLAGAPSSYNEQFF
>TRBV7-6|medium-sized|NA|TRBJ1-4
TGTGCCAGCAGGCTGGGGTTTACTAATGAAAAACTGTTTTTT
CASRLGFTNEKLFF
>TRBV6-1|NA|NA|TRBJ2-1
TGTGCCAGCAATCTCCTCGCGAGGATAATCCGGAAGCAGTTCTTC
CASNLLARIIRKQFF
>TRBV7-9|medium-sized|NA|TRBJ2-3
TGTGCCAGCAGCAGATCCGGACAGCAAGATACGCAGTATTTT
CASSRSGQQDTQYF
>TRBV12-3/TRBV12-4|NA|NA|TRBJ1-4
TGTGCCAGCAGTTTAGATTCGGGGGGGGGAGAAAAACTGTTTTTT
CASSLDSGGGEKLFF
>TRBV24-1|few|NA|TRBJ1-1
TGTGCCACCAGTGCCGGCCCTGAAGCTTTCTTT
CATSAGPEAFF
>TRBV4-1|NA|NA|TRBJ1-1
TGCGCCAGCAGCCAGCCCCCGTGGTTCTTGGGCACTGAAGCTTTCTTT
CASSQPPWFLGTEAFF
>TRBV4-1|medium-sized|TRBD2|TRBJ2-1
TGCGCCAGCAGCCAAGAAATAGCGGGGGCGAACAATGAGCAGTTCTTC
CASSQEIAGANNEQFF
>TRBV5-1|many|NA|TRBJ2-2
TGCGCCAGCAGGCTTATGAACACCGGGGAGCTGTTTTTT
CASRLMNTGELFF
>TRBV5-5|medium-sized|NA|TRBJ2-1
TGTGCCAGCAGCTTGACAGGGCGGGATGAGCAGTTCTTC
CASSLTGRDEQFF
>TRBV29-1|once|TRBD1|TRBJ2-7
TGCAGCGTTCCCGGACAGGTCTCCTACGAGCAGTACTTC
CSVPGQVSYEQYF
>TRBV20-1|medium-sized|TRBD1|TRBJ2-7
TGCAGTGCTGCCGGGACAGGGAACCACGAGCAGTACTTC
CSAAGTGNHEQYF
>TRBV28|NA|NA|TRBJ2-7
TGTGCCAGCACCCCGGGTTCCTCCTACGAGCAGTACTTC
CASTPGSSYEQYF
>TRBV28|medium-sized|NA|TRBJ1-2
TGTGCCAGCAGTTTATGCTCGTGGCAGGGCCCTAACTATGGCTACACCTTC
CASSLCSWQGPNYGYTF
>TRBV6-6|NA|NA|TRBJ1-2
TGTGCCAGCAGTTACTCGCTCATACCTAGGGGCTACACCTTC
CASSYSLIPRGYTF
>TRBV5-4|few|TRBD1|TRBJ2-7
TGTGCCAGCAGCCCTGGGACAGGGATCTACGAGCAGTACTTC
CASSPGTGIYEQYF
>TRBV11-2|medium-sized|NA|TRBJ2-5
TGTGCCAGCAGCTTAGATCCCGTGCAAGAGACCCAGTACTTC
CASSLDPVQETQYF
>TRBV25-1|NA|TRBD1|TRBJ2-1
TGTGCCAGCAGTGAATTACTAGGACAGGGGGACAATGAGCAGTTCTTC
CASSELLGQGDNEQFF
>TRBV11-2|many|NA|TRBJ2-5
TGTGCCAGCAGCGTACTGGTTCGGGAGACCCAGTACTTC
CASSVLVRETQYF
>TRBV4-3|medium-sized|NA|TRBJ1-2
TGCGCCAGCAGCCAAGTGGAGGTTAACTATGGCTACACCTTC
CASSQVEVNYGYTF
>TRBV6-5|NA|NA|TRBJ2-3
TGTGCCAGCAGTTACGGGGACCCCCCCGGAGGCACAGATACGCAGTATTTT
CASSYGDPPGGTDTQYF
>TRBV18|medium-sized|NA|TRBJ1-5
TGTGCCAGCTCACCGGGGAATCAGCCCCAGCATTTT
CASSPGNQPQHF
>TRBV28|medium-sized|NA|TRBJ2-7
TGTGCCAGCAGTTCGGACCCTGGGGTCCAGCAGTACTTC
CASSSDPGVQQYF
>TRBV28|few|TRBD2|TRBJ2-1
TGTGCCAGCAGTTTGGGACTAGCGGGCTGCAATGAGCAGTTCTTC
CASSLGLAGCNEQFF
>TRBV7-7|many|NA|TRBJ2-4
TGTGCTAGCAGCTTACTGGAAGGGGCCATTCAGTACTTC
CASSLLEGAIQYF
>TRBV25-1|NA|TRBD2|TRBJ2-3
TGTGCCAGCAGTGGCCCGACTAGCGGGGGCTCAGATACGCAGTATTTT
CASSGPTSGGSDTQYF
>TRBV14|medium-sized|NA|TRBJ2-7
TGTGCCAGCAGCCACCGAACCGGCAGGGACTACGAGCAGTACTTC
CASSHRTGRDYEQYF
>TRBV4-2|NA|NA|TRBJ1-1
TGTGCCAGCAGCATCGGCGGGACTGAAGCTTTCTTT
CASSIGGTEAFF
>TRBV5-5|NA|NA|TRBJ1-5
TGTGCCAGCAGCTTATGGGGGATTGGACAGCCCCAGCATTTT
CASSLWGIGQPQHF